The 19 T cell receptor beta chains given below trace back to one sample, sequenced in a study of blood T cell repertoires in COVID-19. Clones were sequenced by immunoSEQ multiplex PCR, and TCRdb holds only the in-frame ones, with some missing. The sample comprises roughly 330,000 clones, over 75% of which are singletons, and roughly 5.2% rests with the top ten. Source material: PBMCs or T cells enriched from blood (not recorded which). These receptors came from a woman in her twenties or thirties who had recovered from COVID-19.

This rearrangement joins TRBV5-1 to TRBJ2-5; 8 positions agree with TRBD1. Germline V gives CDR1 SGHRS, CDR2 YFSETQ. J lost 2 bases, V lost 5 bases, and 14 bases had no gene match. The CDR3 contains 17 residues. CDR3 region: CASSFGQGETIQETQYF. The DNA of the CDR3 is TGCGCCAGCAGTTTCGGACAGGGAGAAACAATTCAAGAGACCCAGTACTTC.

Comment on this clone: The same CDR3 is also encoded by other DNA sequences in this sample. The rearrangement uses TRBV6-5 and TRBJ1-5; D unresolved. Germline V gene data show CDR1 as MNHEY and CDR2 as SVGAGI. This CDR3 is built from 13 residues. Trimming removed 3 bases at V and 2 bases at J, with 5 bases between. The DNA for the CDR3 is TGTGCCAGCAGTTATACGGGCAATCAGCCCCAGCATTTT. The encoded protein is CASSYTGNQPQHF.

The gene calls are TRBV7-8 and TRBJ1-3; tentatively, D is TRBD1 (6 bases). This CDR3 is built from 17 residues. From germline, CDR1 is SGHVS and CDR2 FQNEAQ. V shed 5 bases and J shed 0 bases, with 17 bases lying between them. The CDR3 loop reads CASSNVDSVLSGNTIYF. The CDR3 nucleotides are TGTGCCAGCAGCAATGTGGACAGTGTGCTCTCTGGAAACACCATATATTTT.

The rearrangement links TRBV14 to TRBJ2-7, with D maybe TRBD1 (6 bases). The CDR3 runs 15 residues. Germline V gene data show CDR1 as SGHDN and CDR2 as FVKESK. V was cut by 0 bases and J by 9 bases, with 18 bases left in between. The CDR3 protein is CASSQDIGQGQRQYF. In DNA, the CDR3 is TGTGCCAGCAGCCAAGATATTGGGCAGGGGCAAAGGCAGTACTTC.

The chain employs TRBV7-3 and TRBJ1-6, with a weak D call TRBD1 (5 bases). Trimming took 1 base from V and 10 from J, leaving 11 bases between them. Germline CDR1 SGHTA, CDR2 FQGTGA. CDR3 length: 14 residues. Here the CDR3 reads CASSLRGEGSPLHF. CDR3 sequence (DNA): TGTGCCAGCAGCTTAAGGGGGGAAGGGTCACCCCTCCACTTT.

J is TRBJ1-2 and V is TRBV4-2, with TRBD1 as a possible D gene (5 bases). The V and J ends lost 0 bases and 3 bases respectively, with 11 bases between them. Germline CDR1 is LGHNA and CDR2 is YNFKEQ. The CDR3 has 15 residues. The CDR3 region is CASSQEQGRDYGYTF. In DNA, the CDR3 is TGTGCCAGCAGCCAAGAGCAGGGTAGAGACTATGGCTACACCTTC.

The chain couples TRBV19 to TRBJ2-5; maybe TRBD2 (5 bases). Germline CDR1 and CDR2: LNHDA and SQIVND (reference sequence). Trimming shortened V by 5 bases and J by 5 bases, and 15 bases separated the two germline ends. The CDR3 consists of 14 residues. The CDR3 nucleotides are TGTGCCAGTAGTGAGGGAGTTCCCAGGGAGACCCAGTACTTC. This sequence encodes CASSEGVPRETQYF.

The CDR3 DNA is TGTGCCAGCAGGGGAGGCACTGAAGCTTTCTTT. Amino acid sequence: CASRGGTEAFF. This chain uses TRBV7-9 with TRBJ1-1; D ambiguous. Germline V gene data show CDR1 as SEHNR and CDR2 as FQNEAQ (reference sequence). The CDR3 is 11 amino acids. V was clipped by 6 bases and J by 4 bases, with 6 bases between them.

The chain links TRBV13 to TRBJ2-1; D may be TRBD2 (7 bases). The CDR3 runs 14 residues. V lost 5 bases to trimming and J lost 8 bases, with 16 bases between them. CDR1 is PRHDT, CDR2 FYEKMQ, per germline (reference sequence). This chain's CDR3 is CASSHVRGRDEQFF. DNA for the CDR3: TGTGCCAGCAGCCACGTTAGGGGGAGGGATGAGCAGTTCTTC.

The chain carries TRBV5-4 and TRBJ1-1; TRBD1 matches 10 bases. The ends lost 3 bases at V and 0 bases at J; junction bases unmatched: 14. The germline V gene has CDR1 SGHNT and CDR2 YYREEE (reference sequence). The CDR3 spans 19 residues. Written as DNA, the CDR3 is TGTGCCAGCAGCTCAGGGGGGACAGGGGTTCTTCGGATGAACACTGAAGCTTTCTTT. Encoded protein: CASSSGGTGVLRMNTEAFF.

With respect to this clone: This CDR3 is also generated by other DNA sequences in the sample. The chain combines TRBV10-3 with TRBJ1-3; no reliable D call. The germline V and J ends were trimmed by 11 bases and 4 bases, with 9 bases remaining between them. The germline V gene encodes CDR1 ENHRY and CDR2 SYGVKD. This CDR3 spans 11 amino acids. CDR3: CASLRGNTIYF. The DNA for the CDR3 is TGTGCCTCGCTGAGGGGAAACACCATATATTTT.

The chain is built from TRBV12-3 or TRBV12-4 and TRBJ2-1, with D possibly matching TRBD2 (6 bases). V was cut by 7 bases and J by 8 bases, with 15 bases left in between. CDR3 length equals 13 residues. The CDR3 DNA follows: TGTGCCAGCACCCCCCGGCGGGGCTATGAGCAGTTCTTC. This encodes CASTPRRGYEQFF.

The chain employs TRBV19 and TRBJ1-2; D might be TRBD1 (6 bases). Germline CDR1 is LNHDA and CDR2 is SQIVND (reference sequence). The CDR3 totals 14 residues. Trimming left V 6 bases short and J 0 bases short, with 11 bases between. CDR3 sequence reads: CASSLDRTNYGYTF. The DNA for the CDR3 is TGTGCCAGTAGCCTTGACAGGACTAACTATGGCTACACCTTC.

The chain has TRBV19 and TRBJ1-1; D unresolved. The V and J ends lost 1 base and 5 bases respectively, with 11 bases between them. This CDR3 spans 14 amino acids. CDR1 is LNHDA and CDR2 is SQIVND in the germline V gene (reference sequence). Here the CDR3 DNA reads TGTGCCAGTAGTATAGGAACGGGGATGACTGAAGCTTTCTTT. It codes for CASSIGTGMTEAFF.

This chain joins TRBV19 and TRBJ1-2; D gene ambiguous. The V gene's germline CDR1 is LNHDA and CDR2 SQIVND (reference sequence). This CDR3 region has 10 residues. Deletions cut 6 bases from V and 7 bases from J, with 6 bases between. The CDR3 DNA sequence: TGTGCCAGTAGCGGAGGTGGCTACACCTTC. It specifies CASSGGGYTF.

The rearrangement uses TRBV2 and TRBJ1-5; TRBD1 might be the D (6 bases). V lost 4 bases, J lost 4 bases, and 11 bases lay in between. The CDR3 extends over 14 amino acids. The germline gives CDR1 SNHLY, CDR2 FYNNEI. The CDR3 bases are TGTGCCAGCAGTGCCGGGACAAAAAATCAGCCCCAGCATTTT. This codes for CASSAGTKNQPQHF.

The rearrangement links TRBV12-3 or TRBV12-4 to TRBJ1-1; D gene uncertain. The ends were cut back, 5 bases at V and 7 bases at J, with 5 bases in the middle. This CDR3 contains 10 residues. CDR3 DNA sequence: TGTGCCAGCAGTACTAATGAAGCTTTCTTT. Amino acid sequence: CASSTNEAFF.

This clone was counted a single time. The chain uses TRBV27 and TRBJ2-2, with a possible D match to TRBD2 (5 bases). Germline values: CDR1 MNHEY, CDR2 SMNVEV (reference sequence). The V gene lost 5 bases and the J gene lost 0 bases, with 16 bases spanning the gap. This CDR3 is 17 amino acids long. The CDR3 coding sequence is TGTGCCAGCAGTAAAAATATTCGGGGAACGAACACCGGGGAGCTGTTTTTT. It yields the protein CASSKNIRGTNTGELFF.

The rearrangement links TRBV4-1 to TRBJ2-1; weak D call: TRBD1 (6 bases). The CDR3 is 12 residues long. V shed 0 bases and J shed 10 bases, with 7 bases lying between them. Germline CDR1 is MGHRA and CDR2 is YSYEKL. For the CDR3, the DNA is TGCGCCAGCAGCCAAGAAGGACAGGAGCAGTTCTTC. This gives the protein CASSQEGQEQFF.